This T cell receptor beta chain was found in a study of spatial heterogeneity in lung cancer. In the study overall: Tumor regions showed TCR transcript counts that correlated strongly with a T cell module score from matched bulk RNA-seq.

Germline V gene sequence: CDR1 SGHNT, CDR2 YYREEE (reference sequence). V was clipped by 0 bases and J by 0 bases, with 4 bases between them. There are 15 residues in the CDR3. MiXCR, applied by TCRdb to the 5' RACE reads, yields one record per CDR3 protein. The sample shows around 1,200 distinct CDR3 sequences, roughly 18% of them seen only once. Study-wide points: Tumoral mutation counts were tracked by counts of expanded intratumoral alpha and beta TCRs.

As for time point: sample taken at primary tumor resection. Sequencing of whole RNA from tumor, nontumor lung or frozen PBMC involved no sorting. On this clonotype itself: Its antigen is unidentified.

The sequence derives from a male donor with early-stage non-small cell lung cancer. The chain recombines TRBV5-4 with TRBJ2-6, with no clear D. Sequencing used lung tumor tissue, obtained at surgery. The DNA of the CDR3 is TGTGCCAGCAGCTTGGAACCCTCTGGGGCCAACGTCCTGACTTTC. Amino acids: CASSLEPSGANVLTF.